This TCR beta chain comes out of a study of cytotoxic CD8 clonotypes in ibrutinib-treated CLL. Study-level background: Investigators collected response samples after a median about 11 months of treatment, range 6 to 36.

Findings and caveats of the study: Public clonotypes proved infrequent, and on treatment they shrank or remained steady. Clonality went up at ibrutinib response and then declined back toward baseline at progression.

The germline CDR1 and CDR2 sequences are SGDLS and YYNGEE. The CDR3 is 14 residues long. The V end lost 5 bases, the J end lost 4 bases, and 12 bases lay between the germline ends. Profiled with immunoSEQ multiplex PCR; TCRdb holds only in-frame clones, not every one. This table holds some 310,000 clones, approximately 80% found once. The sample holds a few counts of this clone. Antigen: not known. Sequencing was performed on PBMCs, taken before ibrutinib treatment. The V and J genes are TRBV9 and TRBJ1-4, with D unclear. The sequence was collected from a human donor with chronic lymphocytic leukemia. The CDR3 region has the DNA TGTGCCAGCAGTCGATCCGGAATTAATGAAAAACTGTTTTTT. It encodes CASSRSGINEKLFF.